Listed below are T cell receptor beta chains from one sample, sequenced in a study of blood T cell repertoires in COVID-19. Some clones are missing from TCRdb's copy, which holds only in-frame ones; the method was immunoSEQ multiplex PCR. Here the sample spans 290,000 or so clones, around nine tenths being singletons. Sequenced input: PBMCs or T cells enriched from blood (not recorded which). These receptor sequences come from a young woman who had recovered from COVID-19. Both conserved end residues are part of each CDR3.

len,v_gene,j_gene,CDR3aa
14,TRBV4-2,TRBJ1-1,CASSQRTGNTEAFF
15,TRBV6-5,TRBJ1-6,CASSYFGSTDSPLHF
13,TRBV24-1,TRBJ1-4,CATSDLGGEKLFF
13,TRBV29-1,TRBJ2-2,CSVGSGAPGELFF
15,TRBV5-6,TRBJ2-1,CASSSGLTVYNEQFF
13,TRBV10-3,TRBJ1-6,CANGRADNSPLHF
16,TRBV30,TRBJ2-5,CAWSDLNRGGEETQYF
16,TRBV12-1,TRBJ1-5,CASSFVPGYSNQPQHF
15,TRBV18,TRBJ1-4,CASSPGGYGNEKLFF
13,TRBV11-2,TRBJ1-1,CASSLRSGTEAFF
15,TRBV6-5,TRBJ1-3,CASRGGQSSGNTIYF
16,TRBV6-2/TRBV6-3,TRBJ2-1,CASSSPLAAVNNEQFF
15,TRBV3-1/TRBV3-2,TRBJ2-3,CASSQISGSTDTQYF
16,TRBV7-3,TRBJ2-7,CASSLTMVAGIYEQYF
14,TRBV28,TRBJ1-5,CASSTVNSNQPQHF
14,TRBV5-4,TRBJ1-3,CASSLEQGGNTIYF
15,TRBV7-9,TRBJ2-2,CASGAGEPNTGELFF
15,TRBV6-5,TRBJ1-5,CASSYSGGRGQPQHF
14,TRBV13,TRBJ2-3,CASSLGVRTDTQYF
16,TRBV10-3,TRBJ2-3,CAIKTDSTLTRDTQYF
14,TRBV27,TRBJ1-3,CASSPLQSGPTIYF
14,TRBV2,TRBJ2-5,CASSEQTGSKTQYF
13,TRBV27,TRBJ2-3,CASRGRSTDTQYF
16,TRBV5-3,TRBJ2-1,CARRINRDSYRDEQFF
17,TRBV2,TRBJ1-4,CASRRQGAWLANEKLFF
17,TRBV4-1,TRBJ2-3,CASSQSPAGLGGDTQYF
17,TRBV4-3,TRBJ2-1,CASSQESGREFDNEQFF
13,TRBV28,TRBJ1-4,CASEGQNDEKLFF
11,TRBV7-2,TRBJ1-5,CASSLGGPQHF
16,TRBV11-2,TRBJ2-4,CASSHLAGGPGNIQYF
20,TRBV15,TRBJ1-6,CATSSRGLSRLLSYNSPLHF
16,TRBV25-1,TRBJ1-6,CASSEWAGGRNSPLHF
15,TRBV9,TRBJ2-1,CASSVDVASYNEQFF
15,TRBV28,TRBJ1-5,CASRPRTGWYQPQHF
16,TRBV6-5,TRBJ2-3,CASSYLGRASTDTQYF
18,TRBV7-8,TRBJ1-3,CASSLAGKGAISGNTIYF
14,TRBV4-3,TRBJ1-5,CASSQIRVDQPQHF
18,TRBV24-1,TRBJ2-2,CATSDSAPGQGYTGELFF
19,TRBV7-8,TRBJ2-3,CASSLRPLSGNGNTDTQYF
15,TRBV14,TRBJ2-7,CASSHLKGVYYEQYF
13,TRBV28,TRBJ1-2,CASRSGQGRGYTF
14,TRBV29-1,TRBJ2-7,CSVGYGTDPYEQYF
16,TRBV6-1,TRBJ2-4,CASSEFSFRAKNIQYF
16,TRBV18,TRBJ2-2,CASSPIDRAGTGELFF
14,TRBV6-6,TRBJ1-1,CASRPGQTNTEAFF
15,TRBV2,TRBJ1-2,CASNSDRGTNYGYTF
13,TRBV30,TRBJ2-7,CAWRTSGGYEQYF
18,TRBV24-1,TRBJ2-5,CATSDPEPGLAFQETQYF
16,TRBV5-1,TRBJ2-5,CASSEVGQGAGETQYF
14,TRBV28,TRBJ1-5,CASSTDRGNQPQHF
14,TRBV19,TRBJ1-1,CASVPPQGAPEAFF
13,TRBV5-6,TRBJ2-7,CASSSASGSEQYF
14,TRBV27,TRBJ2-7,CASGTSGISYEQYF
16,TRBV7-8,TRBJ1-3,CASSLLSRSSGNTIYF
19,TRBV7-3,TRBJ2-5,CASSFFKTHLAGVVETQYF